The present T cell receptor beta chain was sequenced within a study of blood T cell repertoires in COVID-19 (dated by TCRdb to between 2020 and 2021). For the wider study: Samples from collaborators originated in the United States, Italy and Spain and spanned both the acute and convalescent phases of COVID-19. The prospective study material was composed of cDNA or gDNA derived from T cells, B-cell-depleted T cells, or PBMCs. HLA class I and class II types, where available, came from metadata supplied by the sample provider rather than from assay-based typing. A de-identified subject ID, COVID-19 status, age in years and sex were almost always included in the sample metadata. The samples were drawn from the first 160 participants of the ongoing ImmuneRACE study and from about 1,200 subjects provided by 6 global collaborators. The repertoires were released in a freely available public database intended as a resource for research on the immune response to SARS-CoV-2. Subjects who had been exposed to COVID-19, were actively infected with it, or had recovered from it provided the deeply sampled blood TCRbeta repertoires that made up the dataset. Study-level results and caveats: The amount of clinical and demographic metadata varied by source and participant and was provided uncurated.

On this clone: Its antigen remains unidentified. No base quality values were provided; no much bigger clone lies one nucleotide off.

One collaborating source in Seattle enrolled patients while the patients were actively infected and followed the patients over time throughout the course of disease. Each collaborating institution followed its own protocols to collect whole blood in K2EDTA tubes. Collaborator samples were shipped for TCRbeta analysis as frozen whole blood, isolated PBMCs, or DNA extracted from either sample type. TCRbeta CDR3 regions were amplified from genomic DNA using the immunoSEQ Assay, a bias-controlled multiplex PCR. For the original study's pipeline: Nucleated cell counts per sample were estimated from amplification of reference gene primers within the assay. To quantify the absolute abundance of each unique TCRbeta CDR3 rearrangement, sequence reads were collapsed and filtered. For each sample, productive Simpson clonality was calculated as the square root of Simpson's diversity index across productive rearrangements. TCRdb carries this immuneACCESS record with in-frame sequences only. Its versions omit some clonotypes, under half of them owing to an unresolved V gene in the studies checked, with the rest unexplained. Clone size and the V and J calls come from that table; the DNA yielded D and trimming. The sample contains about 400,000 clones, approximately 86% of them found a single time. The top ten constitute about 7.1% of the sample.

The receptor comes from an older woman with COVID-19, enrolled during active disease. The specimen was peripheral blood.

The CDR3 protein is CASSLAGAGNTIYF. The sequenced DNA is TGTGCCAGCAGTCTGGCAGGGGCTGGAAACACCATATATTTT. In this chain, TRBV6-5 is recombined with TRBJ1-3, and the D gene may be TRBD1, 6 bases matching. V sheds 5 bases and J sheds 2 bases, leaving 10 bases between their ends. The CDR3 measures 14 amino acids from cysteine to phenylalanine. Only the CDR3 DNA is retained, 42 bases long and in frame from the first base. Sequences MNHEY (CDR1) and SVGAGI (CDR2) are obtained from the germline V gene.